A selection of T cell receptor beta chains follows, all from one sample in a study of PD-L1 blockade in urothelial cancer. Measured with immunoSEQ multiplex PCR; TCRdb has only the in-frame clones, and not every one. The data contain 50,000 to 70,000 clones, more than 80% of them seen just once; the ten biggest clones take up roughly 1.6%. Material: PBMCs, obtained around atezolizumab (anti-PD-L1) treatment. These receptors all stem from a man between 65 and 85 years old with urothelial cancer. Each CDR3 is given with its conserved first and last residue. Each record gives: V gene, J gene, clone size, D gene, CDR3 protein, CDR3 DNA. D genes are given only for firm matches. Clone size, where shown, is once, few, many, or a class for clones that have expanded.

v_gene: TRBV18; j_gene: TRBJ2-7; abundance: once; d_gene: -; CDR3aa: CASSPGGGSYEQYF; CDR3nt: TGTGCCAGCTCACCGGGAGGGGGCTCCTACGAGCAGTACTTC
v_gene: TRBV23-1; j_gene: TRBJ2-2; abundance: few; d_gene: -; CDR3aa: CASRKQLSDTGELFF; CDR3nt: TGCGCCAGCAGAAAACAGCTCTCGGACACCGGGGAGCTGTTTTTT
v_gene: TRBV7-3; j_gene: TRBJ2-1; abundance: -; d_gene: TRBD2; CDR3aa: CASSRGGYNEQFF; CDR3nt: TGTGCCAGCAGCCGGGGGGGCTACAATGAGCAGTTCTTC
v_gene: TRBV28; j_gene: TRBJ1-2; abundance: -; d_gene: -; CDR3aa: CASRLGGGDNYIGYTF; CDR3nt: TGTGCCAGCAGACTAGGGGGAGGGGACAACTATATTGGCTACACCTTC
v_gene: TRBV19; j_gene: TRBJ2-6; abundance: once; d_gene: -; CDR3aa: CASSVFSGANVLTF; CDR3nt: TGTGCCAGTAGTGTATTCTCTGGGGCCAACGTCCTGACTTTC
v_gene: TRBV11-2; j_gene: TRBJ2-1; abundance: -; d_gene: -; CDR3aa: CASSLARVGNEQFF; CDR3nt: TGTGCCAGCAGCTTAGCCAGGGTCGGCAATGAGCAGTTCTTC
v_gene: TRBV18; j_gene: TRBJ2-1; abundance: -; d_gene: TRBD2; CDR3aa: CASSLQNTGLAVRGEQFF; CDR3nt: TGTGCCAGCTCACTTCAAAATACGGGACTAGCGGTTCGGGGTGAGCAGTTCTTC
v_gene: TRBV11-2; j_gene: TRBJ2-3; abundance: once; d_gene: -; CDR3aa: CASSLSPAADTQYF; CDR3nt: TGTGCCAGCAGCTTGAGTCCCGCCGCAGATACGCAGTATTTT
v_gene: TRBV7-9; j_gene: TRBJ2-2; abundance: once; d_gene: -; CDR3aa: CASSPISGTNTGELFF; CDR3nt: TGTGCCAGCAGCCCGATTAGCGGAACGAACACCGGGGAGCTGTTTTTT
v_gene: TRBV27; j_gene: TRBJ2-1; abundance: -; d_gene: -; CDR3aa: CASSSLAAMGYNEQFF; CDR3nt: TGTGCCAGCAGCTCCTTAGCGGCTATGGGCTACAATGAGCAGTTCTTC
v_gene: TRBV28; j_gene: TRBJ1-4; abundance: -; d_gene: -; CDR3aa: CASSSKLGVTASEKLFF; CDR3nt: TGTGCCAGCAGTTCAAAGCTAGGGGTGACCGCCTCTGAAAAACTGTTTTTT
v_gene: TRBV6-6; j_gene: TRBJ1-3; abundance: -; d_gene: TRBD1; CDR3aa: CASSLEGAIAGNTIYF; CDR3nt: TGTGCCAGCAGCTTAGAGGGGGCTATCGCTGGAAACACCATATATTTT
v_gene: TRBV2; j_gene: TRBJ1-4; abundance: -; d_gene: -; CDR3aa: CASSRDSTNEKLFF; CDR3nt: TGTGCCAGCAGTCGGGATTCAACTAATGAAAAACTGTTTTTT
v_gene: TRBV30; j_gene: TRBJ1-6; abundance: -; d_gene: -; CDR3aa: CAWERGSPLHF; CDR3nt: TGTGCCTGGGAAAGAGGTTCACCCCTCCACTTT
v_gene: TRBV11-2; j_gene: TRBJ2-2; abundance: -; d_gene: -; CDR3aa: CASSDLGRGDTGELFF; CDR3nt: TGTGCCAGCAGCGACCTCGGAAGGGGCGACACCGGGGAGCTGTTTTTT
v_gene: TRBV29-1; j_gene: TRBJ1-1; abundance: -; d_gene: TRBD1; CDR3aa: CSGRQGSTEAFF; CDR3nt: TGCAGCGGGCGACAGGGCTCTACTGAAGCTTTCTTT
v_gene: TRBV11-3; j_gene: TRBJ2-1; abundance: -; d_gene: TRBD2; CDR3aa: CASSLGRGSYNEQFF; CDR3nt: TGTGCCAGCAGCTTAGGGCGCGGGAGCTACAATGAGCAGTTCTTC
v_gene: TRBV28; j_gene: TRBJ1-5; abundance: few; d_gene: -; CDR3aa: CASSDRGGQNQPQHF; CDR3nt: TGTGCCAGCAGTGACCGAGGTGGTCAGAATCAGCCCCAGCATTTT
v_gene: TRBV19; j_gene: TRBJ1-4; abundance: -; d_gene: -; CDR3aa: CASSIDDRGKLFF; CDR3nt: TGTGCCAGTAGTATAGACGACCGCGGCAAGCTGTTTTTT
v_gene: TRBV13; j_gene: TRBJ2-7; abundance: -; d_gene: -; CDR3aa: CASTTGGNGRNSYEQYF; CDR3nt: TGTGCCAGCACCACAGGGGGGAACGGGAGGAACTCCTACGAGCAGTACTTC
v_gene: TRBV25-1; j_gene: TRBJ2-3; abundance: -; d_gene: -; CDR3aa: CASSEPPLDTQYF; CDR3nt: TGTGCCAGCAGTGAACCCCCCTTAGATACGCAGTATTTT
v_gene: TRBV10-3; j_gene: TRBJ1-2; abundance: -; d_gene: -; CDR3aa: CAISDDRRGGRVGGYTF; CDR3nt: TGTGCCATCAGTGACGACCGCCGGGGGGGAAGGGTGGGTGGCTACACCTTC
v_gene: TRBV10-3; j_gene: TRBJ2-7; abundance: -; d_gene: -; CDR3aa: CAISGGDAYEQYF; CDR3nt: TGTGCCATCAGTGGGGGGGATGCCTACGAGCAGTACTTC
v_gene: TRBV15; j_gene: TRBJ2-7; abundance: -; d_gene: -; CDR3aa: CATSRLGPGEQYF; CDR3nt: TGTGCCACCAGCAGGCTAGGGCCGGGGGAGCAGTACTTC
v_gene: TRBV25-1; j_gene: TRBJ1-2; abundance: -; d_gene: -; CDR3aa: CASSEYLSDYGYTF; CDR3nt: TGTGCCAGCAGTGAATATCTGTCGGACTATGGCTACACCTTC
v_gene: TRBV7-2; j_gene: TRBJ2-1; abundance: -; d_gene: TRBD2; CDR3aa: CASSLVGAGIDNEQFF; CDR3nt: TGTGCCAGCAGCTTAGTAGGAGCGGGAATTGACAATGAGCAGTTCTTC
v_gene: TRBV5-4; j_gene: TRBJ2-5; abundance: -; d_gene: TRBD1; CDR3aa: CASSLAIGTGGGETQYF; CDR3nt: TGTGCCAGCAGCTTGGCCATTGGGACAGGGGGCGGAGAGACCCAGTACTTC
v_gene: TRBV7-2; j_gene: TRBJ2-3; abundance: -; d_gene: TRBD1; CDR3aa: CASSRRQGAADTQYF; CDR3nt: TGTGCCAGCAGCCGTCGACAGGGGGCCGCAGATACGCAGTATTTT
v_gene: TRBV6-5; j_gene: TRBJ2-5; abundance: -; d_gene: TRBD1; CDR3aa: CASSSIRDRVEETQYF; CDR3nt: TGTGCCAGCAGTTCAATCCGGGACAGGGTCGAAGAGACCCAGTACTTC
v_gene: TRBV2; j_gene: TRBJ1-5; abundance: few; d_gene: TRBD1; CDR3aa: CASSGQGRSQPQHF; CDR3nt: TGTGCCAGCAGTGGACAGGGTAGGAGCCAGCCCCAGCATTTT
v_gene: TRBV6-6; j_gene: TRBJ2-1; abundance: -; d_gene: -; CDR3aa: CASSYSTRVDYNEQFF; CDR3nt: TGTGCCAGCAGTTACTCAACGAGGGTGGACTACAATGAGCAGTTCTTC
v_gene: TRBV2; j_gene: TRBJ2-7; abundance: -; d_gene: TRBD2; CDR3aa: CASGTERESGEQYF; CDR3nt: TGTGCCAGCGGAACGGAGCGGGAGTCCGGCGAGCAGTACTTC
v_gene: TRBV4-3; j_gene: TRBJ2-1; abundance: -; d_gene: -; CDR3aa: CASSQDNRLSSYNEQFF; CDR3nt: TGCGCCAGCAGCCAAGATAATCGTCTTAGTTCCTACAATGAGCAGTTCTTC
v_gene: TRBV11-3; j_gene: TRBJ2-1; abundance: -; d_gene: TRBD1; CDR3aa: CASSFGQGVDEQFF; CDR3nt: TGTGCCAGCAGCTTTGGACAGGGGGTTGATGAGCAGTTCTTC
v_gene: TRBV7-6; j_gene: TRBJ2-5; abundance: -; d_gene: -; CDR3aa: CASSPTSGTPQETQYF; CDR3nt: TGTGCCAGCAGCCCAACTTCCGGGACTCCGCAAGAGACCCAGTACTTC
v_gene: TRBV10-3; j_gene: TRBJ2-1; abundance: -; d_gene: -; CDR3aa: CAISVGQAYNEQFF; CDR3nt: TGTGCCATCAGTGTGGGTCAGGCCTACAATGAGCAGTTCTTC
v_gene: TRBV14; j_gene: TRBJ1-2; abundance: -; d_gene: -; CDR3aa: CASSRRGMFGYTF; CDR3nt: TGTGCCAGCAGTAGGCGGGGGATGTTTGGCTACACCTTC
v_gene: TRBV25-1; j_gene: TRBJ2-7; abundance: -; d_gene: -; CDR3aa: CASSGSGGTVFVYEQYF; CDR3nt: TGTGCCAGCAGTGGGTCGGGAGGGACAGTTTTTGTCTACGAGCAGTACTTC
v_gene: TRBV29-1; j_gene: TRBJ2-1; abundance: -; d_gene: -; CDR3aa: CSVVIFGQGARFF; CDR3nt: -
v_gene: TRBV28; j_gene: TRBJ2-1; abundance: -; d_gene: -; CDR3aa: CASSFPDSGRLLAGYNEQFF; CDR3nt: TGTGCCAGCAGTTTCCCTGATAGTGGCCGGCTCCTGGCGGGGTACAATGAGCAGTTCTTC
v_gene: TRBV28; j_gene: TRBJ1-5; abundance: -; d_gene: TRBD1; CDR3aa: CASSRGGARSQPQHF; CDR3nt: TGTGCCAGCAGTCGAGGGGGCGCGAGGAGTCAGCCCCAGCATTTT
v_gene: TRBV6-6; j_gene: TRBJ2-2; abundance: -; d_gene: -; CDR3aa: CAAGSGNTGELFF; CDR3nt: TGTGCCGCCGGTAGCGGGAACACCGGGGAGCTGTTTTTT
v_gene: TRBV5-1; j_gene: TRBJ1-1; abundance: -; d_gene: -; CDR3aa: CASSLNQEIMNTEAFF; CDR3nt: TGCGCCAGCAGCTTAAATCAGGAAATCATGAACACTGAAGCTTTCTTT
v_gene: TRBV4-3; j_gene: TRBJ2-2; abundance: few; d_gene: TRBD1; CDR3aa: CASSQDRGPWTGELFF; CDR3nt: TGCGCCAGCAGCCAAGATAGGGGGCCGTGGACCGGGGAGCTGTTTTTT
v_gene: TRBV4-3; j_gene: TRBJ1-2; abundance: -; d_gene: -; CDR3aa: CASSQDNGNSYYGYTF; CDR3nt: TGCGCCAGCAGCCAGGATAACGGGAATTCGTACTATGGCTACACCTTC
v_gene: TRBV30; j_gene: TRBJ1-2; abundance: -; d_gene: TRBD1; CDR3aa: CAWTPDRNYGYTF; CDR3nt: TGTGCCTGGACCCCGGACAGGAACTATGGCTACACCTTC
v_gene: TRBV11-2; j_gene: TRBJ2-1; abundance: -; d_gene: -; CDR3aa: CASSFDSGSYNEQFF; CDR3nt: TGTGCCAGCAGCTTCGACTCCGGCTCCTACAATGAGCAGTTCTTC
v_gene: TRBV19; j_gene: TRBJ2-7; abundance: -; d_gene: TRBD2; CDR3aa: CASSRGGVGYEQYF; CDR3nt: TGTGCCAGTAGTCGCGGGGGAGTGGGCTACGAGCAGTACTTC
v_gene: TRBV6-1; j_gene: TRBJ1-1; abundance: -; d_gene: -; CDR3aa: CASSEAGTGDEAEAFF; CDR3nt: TGTGCCAGCAGTGAAGCGGGGACTGGGGACGAGGCTGAAGCTTTCTTT
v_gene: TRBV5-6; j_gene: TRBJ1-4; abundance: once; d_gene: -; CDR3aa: CASSLRETNEKLFF; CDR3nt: TGTGCCAGCAGCTTGCGCGAGACTAATGAAAAACTGTTTTTT
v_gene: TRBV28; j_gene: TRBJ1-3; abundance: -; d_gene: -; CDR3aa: CASIIRGGGNTIYF; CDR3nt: TGTGCCAGCATTATTAGGGGGGGAGGAAACACCATATATTTT
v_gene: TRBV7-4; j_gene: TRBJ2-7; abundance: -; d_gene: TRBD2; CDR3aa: CASSTGVAGVVEQYF; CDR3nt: TGTGCCAGCAGCACCGGGGTAGCGGGAGTAGTCGAGCAGTACTTC
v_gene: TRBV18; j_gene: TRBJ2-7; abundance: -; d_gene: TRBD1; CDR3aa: CASSPKTGYSYEQYF; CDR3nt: TGTGCCAGCTCACCAAAGACAGGGTACTCCTACGAGCAGTACTTC
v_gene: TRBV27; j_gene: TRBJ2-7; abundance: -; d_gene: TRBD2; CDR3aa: CASSLSVWTSGASYEQYF; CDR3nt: TGTGCCAGCAGTTTATCGGTTTGGACTAGCGGGGCCTCCTACGAGCAGTACTTC
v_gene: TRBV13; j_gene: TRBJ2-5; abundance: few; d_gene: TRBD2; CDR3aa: CASSLQGGRVGETQYF; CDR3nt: TGTGCCAGCAGCTTACAAGGCGGGAGGGTCGGAGAGACCCAGTACTTC
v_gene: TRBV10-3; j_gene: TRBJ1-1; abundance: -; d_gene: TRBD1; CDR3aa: CAISDGQGWKAFF; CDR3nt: TGTGCCATCAGCGATGGACAGGGGTGGAAAGCTTTCTTT
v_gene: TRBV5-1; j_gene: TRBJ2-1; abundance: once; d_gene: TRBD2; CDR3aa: CASSPLGEGYNEQFF; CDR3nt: TGCGCCAGCAGCCCTTTGGGGGAGGGCTACAATGAGCAGTTCTTC
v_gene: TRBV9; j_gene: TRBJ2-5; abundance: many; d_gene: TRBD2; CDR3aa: CASSQALGGVETQYF; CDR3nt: TGTGCCAGCAGCCAAGCACTTGGGGGGGTAGAGACCCAGTACTTC
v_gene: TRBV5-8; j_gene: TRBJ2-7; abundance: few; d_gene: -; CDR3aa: CASSSYSIQNLLKYF; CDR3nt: TGTGCCAGCAGCTCCTACAGTATCCAAAACCTCCTGAAGTACTTC